Listed below are T cell receptor beta chains from one sample, sequenced in a study of T cell changes during pregnancy in multiple sclerosis. Clones were read by immunoSEQ multiplex PCR, and TCRdb kept only the in-frame ones, dropping some. The top ten clones hold about 2.5% of a sample with fewer than 85,000 clones, approximately 92% of them seen once. The material was peripheral blood, obtained before pregnancy. The receptor set was obtained from a female donor with multiple sclerosis, enrolled in a pregnancy study. The CDR3 runs from the conserved cysteine through the conserved F or W. D genes are given only for firm matches. Some rows have no size entry. The others give once, few or many, or a class for an expanded clone.

size	V	D	J	DNA	CDR3
few	TRBV23-1	.	TRBJ2-1	TGCGCCAGCAGTCAAACCCCGGCCCCGGGTCATGAGCAGTTCTTC	CASSQTPAPGHEQFF
.	TRBV6-5	.	TRBJ1-3	TGTGCCAGCAGTTCGTCCGCCTACTCTGGAAACACCATATATTTT	CASSSSAYSGNTIYF
few	TRBV28	.	TRBJ1-2	TGTGCCAGCAGTTCGCTAGGACAAAACTATGGCTACACCTTC	CASSSLGQNYGYTF
once	TRBV11-2	.	TRBJ1-4	TGTGCCAGCAGCTTAGGAGACAGAAATGAAAAACTGTTTTTT	CASSLGDRNEKLFF
once	TRBV4-2	.	TRBJ2-6	TGTGCCAGCAGCCAAGTGGCAGCGAGCTCTGGGGCCAACGTCCTGACTTTC	CASSQVAASSGANVLTF
.	TRBV19	.	TRBJ2-7	TGTGCCAGTAGTAACGGTTACGAGCAGTACTTC	CASSNGYEQYF
.	TRBV7-9	TRBD1	TRBJ2-3	TGTGCCAGCAGCTTTGACAGGGATGCAGATACGCAGTATTTT	CASSFDRDADTQYF
.	TRBV6-5	TRBD2	TRBJ2-1	TGTGCCAGCAGTTACTCTAGCGGGAGACTCTATGAGCAGTTCTTC	CASSYSSGRLYEQFF
.	TRBV5-1	TRBD1	TRBJ2-7	TGCGCCAGCAGGATATCTTCCGGGACAGGGGGCGAAGGTTATCGCTACGAGCAGTACTTC	CASRISSGTGGEGYRYEQYF
.	TRBV6-6	TRBD2	TRBJ2-3	TGTGCCACCGCCCGGACTAGCGGAGGGAGCACAGATACGCAGTATTTT	CATARTSGGSTDTQYF
.	TRBV5-1	TRBD1	TRBJ1-4	TGCGCCAGCAGCGAACGGACAGGGTCAACCCCGGGAATGGAAAAACTGTTTTTT	CASSERTGSTPGMEKLFF
.	TRBV19	.	TRBJ1-5	TGTGCCAGTAATAGGGGCAGCAATCAGCCCCAGCATTTT	CASNRGSNQPQHF
.	TRBV19	.	TRBJ2-5	TGTGCCAGTAGTCAGGGACAAGAGACCCAGTACTTC	CASSQGQETQYF
.	TRBV28	TRBD2	TRBJ2-1	TGTGCCAGCAGCGGGACTAGCGGGATTTACAATGAGCAGTTCTTC	CASSGTSGIYNEQFF